The source of this T cell receptor beta chain is a study of shared clonotypes between healthy human individuals. Germline CDR1 and CDR2: SGHDT and YYEEEE. CDR3 size: 15 residues. V gave up 0 bases and J gave up 0 bases, with 7 bases separating them. Positively selected for CCR7, the CD45RO-negative cells used as naive CD8 cells excluded terminally differentiated effector memory CD45RA+ cells. The repertoire was sequenced with immunoSEQ multiplex PCR; TCRdb's copy has only in-frame clones and lacks some. The sample records about 2,100,000 clones, under 95% being singletons. The receptor was derived from a man between 18 and 35 years old in good health. Some clones in this sample may be carry-over from other donors' samples. Sequenced sample: naive CD8+ T cells from PBMCs. The chain couples TRBV5-6 to TRBJ1-5; the D is unclear. The chain's CDR3 is CASSLVADSNQPQHF. The CDR3 DNA reads as TGTGCCAGCAGCTTGGTGGCGGATAGCAATCAGCCCCAGCATTTT.